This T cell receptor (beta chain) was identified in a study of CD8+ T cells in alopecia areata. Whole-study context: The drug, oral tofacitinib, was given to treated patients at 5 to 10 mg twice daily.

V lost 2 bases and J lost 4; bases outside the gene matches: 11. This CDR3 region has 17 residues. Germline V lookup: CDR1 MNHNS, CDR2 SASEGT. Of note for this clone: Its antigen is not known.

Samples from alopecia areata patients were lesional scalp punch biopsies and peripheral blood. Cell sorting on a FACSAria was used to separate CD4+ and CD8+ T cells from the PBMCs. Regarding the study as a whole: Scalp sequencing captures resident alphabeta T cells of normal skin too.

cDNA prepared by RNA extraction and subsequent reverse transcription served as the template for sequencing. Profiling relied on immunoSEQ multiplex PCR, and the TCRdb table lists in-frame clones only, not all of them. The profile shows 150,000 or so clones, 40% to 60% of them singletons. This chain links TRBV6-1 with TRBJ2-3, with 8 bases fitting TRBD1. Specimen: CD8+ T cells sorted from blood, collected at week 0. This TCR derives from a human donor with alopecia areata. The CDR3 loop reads CASSENSRAGGPDTQYF. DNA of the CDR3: TGTGCCAGCAGTGAAAATAGTAGGGCAGGGGGCCCAGATACGCAGTATTTT.